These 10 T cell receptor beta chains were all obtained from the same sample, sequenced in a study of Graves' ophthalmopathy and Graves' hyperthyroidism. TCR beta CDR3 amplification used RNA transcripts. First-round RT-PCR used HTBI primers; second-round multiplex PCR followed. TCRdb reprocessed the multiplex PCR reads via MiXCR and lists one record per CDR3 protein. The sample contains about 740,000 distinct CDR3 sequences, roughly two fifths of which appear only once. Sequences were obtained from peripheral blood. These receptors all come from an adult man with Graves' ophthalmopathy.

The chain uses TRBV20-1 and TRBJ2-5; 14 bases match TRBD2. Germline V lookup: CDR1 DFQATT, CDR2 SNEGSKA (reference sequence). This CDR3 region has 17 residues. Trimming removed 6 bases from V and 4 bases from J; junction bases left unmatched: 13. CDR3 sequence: CSAQPGLAGEGGETQYF. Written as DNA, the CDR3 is TGCAGTGCGCAGCCGGGACTAGCGGGAGAAGGAGGAGAGACCCAGTACTTC.

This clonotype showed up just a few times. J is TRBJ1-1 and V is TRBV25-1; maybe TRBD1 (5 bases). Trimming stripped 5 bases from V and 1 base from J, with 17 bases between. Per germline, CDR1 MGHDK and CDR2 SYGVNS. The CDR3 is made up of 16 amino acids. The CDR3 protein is CASSPHHLTANTEAFF. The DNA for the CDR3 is TGTGCCAGCAGTCCTCACCACCTGACAGCGAACACTGAAGCTTTCTTT.

CDR3 residues: CSVVGPTSEAFF. In nucleotides, the CDR3 is TGCAGCGTTGTGGGACCGACCTCTGAAGCTTTCTTT. The chain recombines TRBV29-1 with TRBJ1-1; a possible D gene is TRBD1 (5 bases). V lost 4 bases to trimming and J lost 6 bases, with 12 bases between them. This CDR3 has 12 amino acids. The germline CDR1 and CDR2 sequences are SQVTM and ANQGSEA.

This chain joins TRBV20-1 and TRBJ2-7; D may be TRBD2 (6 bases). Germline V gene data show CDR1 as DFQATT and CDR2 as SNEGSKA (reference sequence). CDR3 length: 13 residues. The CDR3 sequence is CRAGTGVLYEQYF. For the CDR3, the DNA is TGCAGGGCCGGGACGGGGGTTCTCTACGAGCAGTACTTC.

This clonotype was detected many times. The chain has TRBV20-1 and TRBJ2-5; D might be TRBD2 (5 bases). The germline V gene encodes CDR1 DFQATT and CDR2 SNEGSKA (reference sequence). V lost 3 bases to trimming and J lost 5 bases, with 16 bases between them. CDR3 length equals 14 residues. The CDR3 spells CSARVSGSRETQYF. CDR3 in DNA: TGCAGTGCTAGGGTATCGGGATCTAGGGAGACCCAGTACTTC.

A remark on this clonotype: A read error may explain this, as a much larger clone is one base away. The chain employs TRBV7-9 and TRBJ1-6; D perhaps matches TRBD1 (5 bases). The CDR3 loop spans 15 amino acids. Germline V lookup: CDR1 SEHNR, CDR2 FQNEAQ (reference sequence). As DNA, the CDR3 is TGTGCCAACAGCTTAGAGCAGGGTGGTGGTTCACCCCTCCACTTT. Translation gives CANSLEQGGGSPLHF.

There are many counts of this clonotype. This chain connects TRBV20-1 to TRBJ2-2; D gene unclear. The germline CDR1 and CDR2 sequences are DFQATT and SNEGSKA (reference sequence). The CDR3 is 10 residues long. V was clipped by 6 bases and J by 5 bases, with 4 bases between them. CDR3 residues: CSAITGELFF. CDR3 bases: TGCAGTGCAATTACCGGGGAGCTGTTTTTT.

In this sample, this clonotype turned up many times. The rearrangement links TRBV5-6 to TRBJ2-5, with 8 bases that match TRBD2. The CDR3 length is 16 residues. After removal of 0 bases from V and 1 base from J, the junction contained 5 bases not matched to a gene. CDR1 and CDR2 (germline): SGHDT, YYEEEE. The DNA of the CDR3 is TGTGCCAGCAGCTTGGTCGTGACTAGCGTCCAAGAGACCCAGTACTTC. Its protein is CASSLVVTSVQETQYF.

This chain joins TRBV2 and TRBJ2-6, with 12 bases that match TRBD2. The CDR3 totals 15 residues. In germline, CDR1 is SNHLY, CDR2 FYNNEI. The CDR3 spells CARGLAGSGANVLTF. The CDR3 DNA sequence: TGTGCTAGGGGACTAGCGGGCTCTGGGGCCAACGTCCTGACTTTC.

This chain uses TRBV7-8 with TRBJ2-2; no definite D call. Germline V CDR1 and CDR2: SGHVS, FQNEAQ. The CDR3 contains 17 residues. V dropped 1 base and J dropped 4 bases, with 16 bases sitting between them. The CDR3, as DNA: TGTGCCAGCAGCTTAGAGACGGGCCCGGGCCCCACCGGGGAGCTGTTTTTT. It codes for CASSLETGPGPTGELFF.